This is a list of T cell receptor beta chains from one sample in a study of OX40 agonist ivuxolimab in advanced cancers. Only in-frame clones appear in the TCRdb table, and some are missing; sequencing was by immunoSEQ multiplex PCR. Of about 82,000 clones in the sample, 85% to 90% were seen once. The sequencing used CD4+ or CD8+ T cells sorted from blood, collected in a trial of the OX40 agonist ivuxolimab. The origin of the receptors is an adult with an advanced solid tumor such as melanoma, head and neck, liver or kidney cancer. Both conserved end residues are part of each CDR3. A D gene is named only where the DNA matches it firmly. Rows give clone size only sometimes, using once, few, many, or a class for an expanded clone.

abundance: .; v_gene: TRBV6-1; d_gene: .; len: 12; j_gene: TRBJ1-1; CDR3aa: CASRPRDGGAFF; CDR3nt: TGTGCCAGCAGACCCAGGGACGGAGGAGCTTTCTTT
abundance: once; v_gene: TRBV5-1; d_gene: .; len: 13; j_gene: TRBJ2-7; CDR3aa: CASRAGPAYEQYF; CDR3nt: TGCGCCAGCAGGGCGGGACCCGCCTACGAGCAGTACTTC
abundance: once; v_gene: TRBV28; d_gene: .; len: 11; j_gene: TRBJ2-3; CDR3aa: CASSRTIPQYF; CDR3nt: TGTGCCAGCAGCCGAACTATCCCGCAGTATTTT
abundance: .; v_gene: TRBV29-1; d_gene: TRBD1; len: 14; j_gene: TRBJ2-3; CDR3aa: CSFPGGFGTDTQYF; CDR3nt: TGCAGCTTTCCAGGGGGCTTTGGCACAGATACGCAGTATTTT
abundance: few; v_gene: TRBV11-3; d_gene: .; len: 14; j_gene: TRBJ1-5; CDR3aa: CASSSMGRDQPQHF; CDR3nt: TGTGCCAGCAGCTCTATGGGCAGGGATCAGCCCCAGCATTTT
abundance: .; v_gene: TRBV5-1; d_gene: .; len: 16; j_gene: TRBJ2-1; CDR3aa: CASSGDRAAPYNEQFF; CDR3nt: TGCGCCAGCAGCGGGGACCGGGCCGCCCCCTACAATGAGCAGTTCTTC
abundance: .; v_gene: TRBV7-9; d_gene: .; len: 14; j_gene: TRBJ2-2; CDR3aa: CASSPVRESGELFF; CDR3nt: TGTGCCAGCAGCCCGGTTAGGGAGTCCGGGGAGCTGTTTTTT
abundance: once; v_gene: TRBV28; d_gene: .; len: 15; j_gene: TRBJ2-3; CDR3aa: CASSPSPQAGDTQYF; CDR3nt: TGTGCCAGCAGTCCATCCCCACAGGCTGGAGATACGCAGTATTTT
abundance: .; v_gene: TRBV9; d_gene: TRBD2; len: 18; j_gene: TRBJ2-1; CDR3aa: CASSVVEAGGGSYNEQFF; CDR3nt: TGTGCCAGCAGCGTAGTAGAAGCGGGAGGAGGGTCCTACAATGAGCAGTTCTTC
abundance: .; v_gene: TRBV5-6; d_gene: TRBD2; len: 15; j_gene: TRBJ2-1; CDR3aa: CASTPGLAGVYEQFF; CDR3nt: TGTGCCAGCACCCCGGGACTAGCGGGAGTGTATGAGCAGTTCTTC
abundance: .; v_gene: TRBV6-4; d_gene: .; len: 16; j_gene: TRBJ1-5; CDR3aa: CASSDPRHLSNQPQHF; CDR3nt: TGTGCCAGCAGTGACCCTCGACACCTTAGCAATCAGCCCCAGCATTTT
abundance: once; v_gene: TRBV29-1; d_gene: TRBD2; len: 16; j_gene: TRBJ2-1; CDR3aa: CSVGGTSGFSYNEQFF; CDR3nt: TGCAGCGTCGGTGGGACTAGCGGCTTCTCCTACAATGAGCAGTTCTTC
abundance: .; v_gene: TRBV29-1; d_gene: .; len: 14; j_gene: TRBJ1-5; CDR3aa: CSVFSGEGNQPQHF; CDR3nt: TGCAGCGTTTTCTCAGGGGAAGGCAATCAGCCCCAGCATTTT
abundance: .; v_gene: TRBV4-2; d_gene: TRBD1; len: 18; j_gene: TRBJ1-2; CDR3aa: CASSLVCSRTGYRYGYTF; CDR3nt: TGTGCCAGCAGTTTGGTTTGTTCCAGGACAGGGTATCGCTATGGCTACACCTTC
abundance: .; v_gene: TRBV7-2; d_gene: TRBD2; len: 15; j_gene: TRBJ2-7; CDR3aa: CASSLASGRFYEQYF; CDR3nt: TGTGCCAGCAGCTTAGCTAGCGGGAGGTTCTACGAGCAGTACTTC